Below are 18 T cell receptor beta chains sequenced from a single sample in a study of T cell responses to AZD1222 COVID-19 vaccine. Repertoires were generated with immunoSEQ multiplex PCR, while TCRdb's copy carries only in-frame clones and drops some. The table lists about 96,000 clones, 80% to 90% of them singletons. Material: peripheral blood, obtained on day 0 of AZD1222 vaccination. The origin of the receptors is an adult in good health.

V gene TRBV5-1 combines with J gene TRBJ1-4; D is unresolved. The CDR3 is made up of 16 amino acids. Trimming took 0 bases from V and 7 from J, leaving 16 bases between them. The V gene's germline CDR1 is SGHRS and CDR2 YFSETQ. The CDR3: CASSLDVGSGSEKLFF. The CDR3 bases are TGCGCCAGCAGCTTGGACGTGGGGTCGGGGTCTGAAAAACTGTTTTTT.

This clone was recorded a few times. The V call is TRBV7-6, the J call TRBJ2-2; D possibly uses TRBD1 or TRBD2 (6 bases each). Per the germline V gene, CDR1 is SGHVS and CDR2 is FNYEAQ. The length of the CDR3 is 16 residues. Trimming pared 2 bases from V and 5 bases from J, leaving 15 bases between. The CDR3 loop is CASSLLGGIGTGELFF. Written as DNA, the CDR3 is TGTGCCAGCAGCTTACTGGGGGGCATCGGAACCGGGGAGCTGTTTTTT. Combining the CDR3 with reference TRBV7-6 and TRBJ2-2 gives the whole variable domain GAGVSQSPRYKVTKRGQDVALRCDPISGHVSLYWYRQALGQGPEFLTYFNYEAQQDKSGLPNDRFSAERPEGSISTLTIQRTEQRDSAMYRCASSLLGGIGTGELFFGEGSRLTVL.

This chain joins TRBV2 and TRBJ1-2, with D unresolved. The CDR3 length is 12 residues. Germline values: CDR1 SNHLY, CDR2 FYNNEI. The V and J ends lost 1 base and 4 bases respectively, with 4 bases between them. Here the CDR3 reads CASSEGGYGYTF. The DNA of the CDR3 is TGTGCCAGCAGTGAAGGTGGCTATGGCTACACCTTC. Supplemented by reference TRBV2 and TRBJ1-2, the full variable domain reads EPEVTQTPSHQVTQMGQEVILRCVPISNHLYFYWYRQILGQKVEFLVSFYNNEISEKSEIFDDQFSVERPDGSNFTLKIRSTKLEDSAMYFCASSEGGYGYTFGSGTRLTVV.

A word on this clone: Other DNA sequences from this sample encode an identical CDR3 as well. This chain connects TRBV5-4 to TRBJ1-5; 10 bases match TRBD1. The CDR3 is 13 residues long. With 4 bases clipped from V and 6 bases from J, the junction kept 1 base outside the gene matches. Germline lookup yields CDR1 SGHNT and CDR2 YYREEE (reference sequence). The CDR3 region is CASSRDRGQPQHF. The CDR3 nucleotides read TGTGCCAGCAGCAGGGACAGGGGTCAGCCCCAGCATTTT. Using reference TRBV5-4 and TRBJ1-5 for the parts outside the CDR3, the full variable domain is ETGVTQSPTHLIKTRGQQVTLRCSSQSGHNTVSWYQQALGQGPQFIFQYYREEENGRGNFPPRFSGLQFPNYSSELNVNALELDDSALYLCASSRDRGQPQHFGDGTRLSIL.

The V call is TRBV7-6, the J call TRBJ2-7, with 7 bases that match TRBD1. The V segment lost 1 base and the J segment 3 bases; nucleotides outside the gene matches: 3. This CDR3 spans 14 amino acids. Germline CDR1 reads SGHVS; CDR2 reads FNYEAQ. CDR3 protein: CASSLGDRVYEQYF. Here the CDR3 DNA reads TGTGCCAGCAGCTTAGGAGACAGGGTCTACGAGCAGTACTTC.

CDR3 residues: CASSTPLNTEAFF. CDR3 DNA: TGTGCCAGTAGTACCCCGTTGAACACTGAAGCTTTCTTT. V usage is TRBV19 and J usage is TRBJ1-1; no clear D. The CDR3 is made up of 13 amino acids. Trimming left V 4 bases short and J 0 bases short, with 6 bases between. Looked up from germline, CDR1 is LNHDA and CDR2 is SQIVND (reference sequence).

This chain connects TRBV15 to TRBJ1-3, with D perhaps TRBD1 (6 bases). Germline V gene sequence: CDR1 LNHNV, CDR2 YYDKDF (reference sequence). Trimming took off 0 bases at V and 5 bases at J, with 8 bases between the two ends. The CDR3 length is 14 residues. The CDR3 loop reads CATSRDRGRNTIYF. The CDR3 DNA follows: TGTGCCACCAGCAGAGACAGGGGCCGAAACACCATATATTTT.

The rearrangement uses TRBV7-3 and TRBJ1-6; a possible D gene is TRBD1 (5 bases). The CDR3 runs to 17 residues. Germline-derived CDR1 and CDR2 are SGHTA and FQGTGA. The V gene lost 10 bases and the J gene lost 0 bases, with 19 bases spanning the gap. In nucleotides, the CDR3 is TGTGCCACCGTAATCGGACATCAGAGCTCCTATAATTCACCCCTCCACTTT. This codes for CATVIGHQSSYNSPLHF.

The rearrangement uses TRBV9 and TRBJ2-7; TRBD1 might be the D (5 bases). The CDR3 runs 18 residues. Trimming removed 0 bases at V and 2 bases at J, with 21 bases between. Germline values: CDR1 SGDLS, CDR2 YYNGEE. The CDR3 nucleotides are TGTGCCAGCAGCGTAGTTCTGTTGTGGACACAAAGGACCTACGAGCAGTACTTC. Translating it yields CASSVVLLWTQRTYEQYF.

The CDR3 loop is CASSYSQGDQPQHF. As DNA, the CDR3 is TGTGCCAGCAGCTACTCTCAGGGTGATCAGCCCCAGCATTTT. This sequence joins TRBV7-2 and TRBJ1-5, with D maybe TRBD1 (5 bases). Per germline, CDR1 SGHTA and CDR2 FQGNSA. The V gene lost 4 bases and the J gene lost 5 bases, with 12 bases spanning the gap. The CDR3 loop spans 14 amino acids.

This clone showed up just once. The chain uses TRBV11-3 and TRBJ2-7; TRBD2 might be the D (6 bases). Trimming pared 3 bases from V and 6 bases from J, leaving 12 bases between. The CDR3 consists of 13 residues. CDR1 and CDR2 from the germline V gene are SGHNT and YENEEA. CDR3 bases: TGTGCCAGCAGCTTGCAGGGACTGTCCGAGCAGTACTTC. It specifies CASSLQGLSEQYF.

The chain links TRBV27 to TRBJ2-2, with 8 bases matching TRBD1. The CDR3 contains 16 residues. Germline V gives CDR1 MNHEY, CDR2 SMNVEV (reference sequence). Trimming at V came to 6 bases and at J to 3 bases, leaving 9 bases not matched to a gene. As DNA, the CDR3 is TGTGCCAGCAGCCGCCCGCAGGGGGCTTACACCGGGGAGCTGTTTTTT. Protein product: CASSRPQGAYTGELFF.

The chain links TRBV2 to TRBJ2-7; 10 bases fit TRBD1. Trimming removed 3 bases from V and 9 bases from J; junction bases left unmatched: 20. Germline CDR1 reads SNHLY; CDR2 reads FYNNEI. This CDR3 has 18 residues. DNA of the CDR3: TGTGCCAGCAGTGAGAACGTAATAGGGACAGGGGCCTTTTCGGGGCAGTACTTC. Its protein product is CASSENVIGTGAFSGQYF.

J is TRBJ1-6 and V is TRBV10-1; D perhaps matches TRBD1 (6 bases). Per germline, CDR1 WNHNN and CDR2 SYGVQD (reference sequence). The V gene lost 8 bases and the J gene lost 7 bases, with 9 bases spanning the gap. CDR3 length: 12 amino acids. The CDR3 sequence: CASRDKNSPLHF. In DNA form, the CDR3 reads TGCGCCAGCCGGGACAAAAATTCACCCCTCCACTTT.

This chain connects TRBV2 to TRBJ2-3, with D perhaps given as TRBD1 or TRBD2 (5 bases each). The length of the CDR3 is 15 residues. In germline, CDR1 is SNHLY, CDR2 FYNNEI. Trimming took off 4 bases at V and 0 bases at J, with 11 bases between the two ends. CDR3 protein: CASSGEGTSTDTQYF. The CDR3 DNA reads TGTGCCAGCAGTGGTGAAGGGACGAGCACAGATACGCAGTATTTT.

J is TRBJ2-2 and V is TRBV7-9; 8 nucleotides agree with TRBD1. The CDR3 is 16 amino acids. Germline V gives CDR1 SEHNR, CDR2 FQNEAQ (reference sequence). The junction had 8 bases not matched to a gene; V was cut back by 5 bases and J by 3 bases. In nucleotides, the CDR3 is TGTGCCAGCAGCGGCAGGACAGGGTTGGACACCGGGGAGCTGTTTTTT. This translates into CASSGRTGLDTGELFF.

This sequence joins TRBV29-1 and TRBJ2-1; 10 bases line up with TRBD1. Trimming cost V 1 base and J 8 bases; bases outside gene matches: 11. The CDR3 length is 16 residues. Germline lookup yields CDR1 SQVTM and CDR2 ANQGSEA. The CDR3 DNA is TGCAGCGTTGAAGCCCTGGGACAGGGGTCCGCTGATGAGCAGTTCTTC. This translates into CSVEALGQGSADEQFF.

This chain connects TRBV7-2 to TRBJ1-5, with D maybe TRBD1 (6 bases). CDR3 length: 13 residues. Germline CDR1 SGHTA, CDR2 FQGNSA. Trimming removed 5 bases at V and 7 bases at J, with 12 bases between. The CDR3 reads CASSRQDTQPQHF. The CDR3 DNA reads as TGTGCCAGCAGCCGACAGGATACCCAGCCCCAGCATTTT. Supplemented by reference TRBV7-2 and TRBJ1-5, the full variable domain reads GAGVSQSPSNKVTEKGKDVELRCDPISGHTALYWYRQSLGQGLEFLIYFQGNSAPDKSGLPSDRFSAERTGGSVSTLTIQRTQQEDSAVYLCASSRQDTQPQHFGDGTRLSIL.